These T cell receptor beta chains were read from a single sample in a study of beta chain features in type 1 diabetes. Produced via immunoSEQ multiplex PCR; TCRdb's table is partial and in-frame only. Of a few hundred thousand clones listed, around 26% are singletons. The sample consisted of central memory CD4+ T cells from blood. The receptor source for this set is a man aged 25-45 years in good health. CDR3s include the opening cysteine and the closing phenylalanine or tryptophan. Fields, in order: clone size, J gene, V gene, CDR3 protein. A clone size is listed for some rows: how often the clone was seen (once, few, many), or a class if it is expanded.

>.|TRBJ1-1|TRBV15
CATSRDITGNTEAFF
>.|TRBJ2-7|TRBV28
CASSRSGSIAEQYF
>.|TRBJ2-6|TRBV7-9
CASSQEIAGANVLTF
>.|TRBJ2-1|TRBV9
CASSVGSGLVENEQFF
>.|TRBJ1-6|TRBV30
CAWSVRQTSLNSPLHF
>.|TRBJ2-1|TRBV9
CASSVDASRNEQFF
>.|TRBJ1-1|TRBV5-4
CASSPKGGQTEAFF
>.|TRBJ2-1|TRBV11-1
CASSLGGSDPSEQFF
>few|TRBJ2-2|TRBV6-6
CASSYHIGGELFF
>few|TRBJ2-7|TRBV29-1
CSVEVLAGGATEQYF
>few|TRBJ2-5|TRBV15
CATSRGDSQETQYF
>.|TRBJ2-2|TRBV30
CAWSVQRWGELFF
>few|TRBJ2-7|TRBV6-1
CASISSGLSYEQYF
>.|TRBJ1-1|TRBV11-2
CASSSSGAGTEAFF
>.|TRBJ2-5|TRBV29-1
CSVAGTRDETQYF
>.|TRBJ2-2|TRBV4-1
CASSQDPVTGELFF
>few|TRBJ1-2|TRBV6-6
CASSAGGGDSGYTF
>.|TRBJ2-1|TRBV15
CATSRLAGEVNEQFF
>few|TRBJ1-3|TRBV10-3
CATTLLTGGRSGNTIYF
>.|TRBJ2-5|TRBV29-1
CSANRQGLGMAQYF
>few|TRBJ2-2|TRBV29-1
CSVDFVSTGELFF
>few|TRBJ1-2|TRBV7-9
CASSSSKMHYGYTF
>.|TRBJ2-7|TRBV28
CASASPGGAGFEQYF
>.|TRBJ2-5|TRBV9
CASSVGSSGQETQYF
>.|TRBJ2-7|TRBV11-2
CASSFGSPTYEQYF
>few|TRBJ2-2|TRBV6-5
CASSYLKEGRPRELFF
>.|TRBJ2-1|TRBV7-8
CASSFTRGDEQFF
>.|TRBJ2-1|TRBV6-5
CASSTTWEANEQFF
>.|TRBJ2-5|TRBV29-1
CSGGSPPETQYF